This entry lists 23 T cell receptor beta chains sequenced from one sample in a study of T cells in Graves' hyperthyroidism and ophthalmopathy. TCR beta CDR3 sequences were amplified from RNA transcripts. A set of HTBI primers served as the primers for a first-round RT-PCR of the TCR CDR3. TCRdb independently ran MiXCR on the multiplex PCR reads; one entry per CDR3 protein. The sample has a few hundred thousand distinct CDR3 sequences, under 15% seen once. Sequencing was performed on blood. The receptor set was obtained from a woman under 40 with Graves' hyperthyroidism.

This clonotype was observed a few times. The chain employs TRBV9 and TRBJ1-2, with D unresolved. Looked up from germline, CDR1 is SGDLS and CDR2 is YYNGEE. The CDR3 loop spans 14 amino acids. Trimming took 1 base from V and 0 from J, leaving 7 bases between them. The CDR3 spells CASSVRSSNYGYTF. The CDR3 region has the DNA TGTGCCAGCAGCGTACGTTCCTCTAACTATGGCTACACCTTC.

This clonotype has at least ten counts. The chain joins TRBV18 to TRBJ2-1; 9 bases align to TRBD1. Germline loops: CDR1 KGHSH, CDR2 LQKENI. V dropped 4 bases and J dropped 7; count of bases not matched to a gene: 11. The CDR3 runs 16 residues. The CDR3: CASSLDRGGLRNEQFF. The CDR3 DNA reads TGTGCCAGCTCACTGGACAGGGGAGGGTTGCGGAATGAGCAGTTCTTC.

In its sample, this clonotype was seen a few times. This chain connects TRBV14 to TRBJ2-7; no definite D call. Germline lookup yields CDR1 SGHDN and CDR2 FVKESK. The CDR3 is made up of 12 amino acids. Trimming removed 1 base at V and 6 bases at J, with 7 bases between. The DNA of the CDR3 is TGTGCCAGCAGCCAAGTCGGGTCCGAGCAGTACTTC. As protein: CASSQVGSEQYF.

A word on this clonotype: One junction end disagrees with the germline gene, perhaps due to a read error. The chain joins TRBV7-6 to TRBJ1-6; D remains ambiguous. In germline, CDR1 is SGHVS, CDR2 FNYEAQ. This CDR3 has 15 amino acids. As DNA, the CDR3 is TGTGTCAGCAGCTTAGCGGCCCAGCCTAATTCACCCCTCCACTTT. Residues: CVSSLAAQPNSPLHF.

This clonotype was seen at least ten times. The rearrangement joins TRBV6-1 to TRBJ1-5, with 10 bases identical to TRBD1. The CDR3 extends over 16 amino acids. Germline V CDR1 and CDR2: MNHNS, SASEGT. V was pared by 3 bases and J by 7 bases, with 9 bases of the junction left unmatched. This chain's CDR3 is CASSEPGQGIRQPQHF. CDR3 nucleotides: TGTGCCAGCAGTGAGCCGGGACAGGGGATTAGGCAGCCCCAGCATTTT.

In this sample, this clonotype turned up many times. The V and J genes are TRBV30 and TRBJ2-5; 7 positions match TRBD1. The CDR3 consists of 12 residues. The germline V gene encodes CDR1 GTSNPN and CDR2 SVGIG (reference sequence). Trimming cost V 6 bases and J 4 bases; bases outside gene matches: 5. The CDR3, as DNA: TGTGCCTGCCGGGACAGTGGAGAGACCCAGTACTTC. Residues: CACRDSGETQYF. Variable domain in full (rest from reference TRBV30 and TRBJ2-5): SQTIHQWPATLVQPVGSPLSLECTVEGTSNPNLYWYRQAAGRGLQLLFYSVGIGQISSEVPQNLSASRPQDRQFILSSKKLLLSDSGFYLCACRDSGETQYFGPGTRLLVL.

Many counts were recorded for this clonotype. The chain has TRBV20-1 and TRBJ2-7, with D perhaps TRBD1 (5 bases). The CDR3 covers 14 residues. With 3 bases removed from V and 2 bases from J, the gap between germline ends came to 14 bases. The germline CDR1 and CDR2 sequences are DFQATT and SNEGSKA (reference sequence). The CDR3 region has the DNA TGCAGTGCTAGCGCAACCTACAGGACCTACGAGCAGTACTTC. It encodes CSASATYRTYEQYF.

This clonotype has at least ten counts. The V gene is TRBV5-5, the J gene TRBJ2-3; 8 bases are shared with TRBD1. CDR1 SGHKS and CDR2 YYEKEE come from the germline V gene (reference sequence). The CDR3 covers 15 residues. V trimming: 3 bases; J trimming: 2 bases; junction bases outside the gene matches: 5. CDR3 residues: CASSSGQADTDTQYF. The CDR3 nucleotides read TGTGCCAGCAGCTCGGGACAGGCGGACACAGATACGCAGTATTTT. The entire variable domain, with the rest obtained from reference TRBV5-5 and TRBJ2-3, is as follows: DAGVTQSPTHLIKTRGQQVTLRCSPISGHKSVSWYQQVLGQGPQFIFQYYEKEERGRGNFPDRFSARQFPNYSSELNVNALLLGDSALYLCASSSGQADTDTQYFGPGTRLTVL.

This clonotype was seen many times. The chain joins TRBV3-1 to TRBJ1-2; D remains unclear. Germline CDR1 LGHDT, CDR2 YNNKEL (reference sequence). The CDR3 spans 14 residues. V was pared by 4 bases and J by 2 bases, with 11 bases between. Here the CDR3 DNA reads TGTGCCAGCAGCCCAACAGTACGGAACTATGGCTACACCTTC. It encodes CASSPTVRNYGYTF.

The J gene is TRBJ1-5, the V gene TRBV7-8; unclear D gene. Germline assignment: CDR1 SGHVS and CDR2 FQNEAQ. The length of the CDR3 is 16 residues. Trimming took off 1 base at V and 2 bases at J, with 12 bases between the two ends. The CDR3 here is CASSLELSVGNQPQHF. The CDR3 nucleotides read TGTGCCAGCAGCTTAGAACTTTCGGTGGGCAATCAGCCCCAGCATTTT.

This clonotype was counted ten times or more. The rearrangement links TRBV12-3 or TRBV12-4 to TRBJ1-4; D remains ambiguous. V gave up 3 bases and J gave up 4 bases, with 9 bases separating them. This CDR3 has 14 residues. In nucleotides, the CDR3 is TGTGCCAGCAGTTTGGCCAGCTATAATGAAAAACTGTTTTTT. This encodes CASSLASYNEKLFF.

This sequence joins TRBV5-5 and TRBJ1-2; possible D gene TRBD1, 5 bases. CDR1 is SGHKS, CDR2 YYEKEE, per germline (reference sequence). V dropped 0 bases and J dropped 3 bases, with 12 bases sitting between them. There are 15 residues in the CDR3. CDR3: CASSLEQARDYGYTF. CDR3 coding DNA: TGTGCCAGCAGCTTGGAACAGGCAAGGGACTATGGCTACACCTTC.

At least ten counts were recorded for this clonotype. V is TRBV29-1 and J is TRBJ1-5; 7 nucleotides line up with TRBD1. With 4 bases clipped from V and 4 bases from J, the junction kept 1 base outside the gene matches. The CDR3 has 12 residues. CDR1 and CDR2 (germline): SQVTM, ANQGSEA. CDR3 DNA sequence: TGCAGCGTTGGGGGACAGAATCAGCCCCAGCATTTT. Amino acids: CSVGGQNQPQHF.

The count of this clonotype is one. The rearrangement links TRBV4-1 to TRBJ2-5; D is ambiguous. The CDR3 is 13 amino acids. V lost 1 base and J 0 bases, leaving 3 bases between the germline ends. Germline V gives CDR1 MGHRA, CDR2 YSYEKL. The CDR3 here is CASSQADQETQYF. The CDR3, as DNA: TGCGCCAGCAGCCAAGCAGACCAAGAGACCCAGTACTTC.

The chain links TRBV10-3 to TRBJ1-1, with a weak D call TRBD1 (6 bases). The germline CDR1 and CDR2 sequences are ENHRY and SYGVKD. This CDR3 region has 17 residues. Trimming removed 3 bases from V and 4 bases from J, with 21 bases in between. CDR3 loop: CAISDGQMLRGRTEAFF. CDR3 in DNA: TGTGCCATCAGTGATGGTCAGATGTTACGGGGGCGCACTGAAGCTTTCTTT.

This clonotype has just a few counts. The rearrangement links TRBV5-1 to TRBJ2-3; D is perhaps TRBD2 (5 bases). V was trimmed by 5 bases and J by 2 bases, leaving 15 bases between them. Germline V gives CDR1 SGHRS, CDR2 YFSETQ. The CDR3 totals 15 residues. The DNA of the CDR3 is TGCGCCAGCAGACGGGAAGCGTTAAACACAGATACGCAGTATTTT. The encoded protein is CASRREALNTDTQYF. Full variable domain (remainder filled in from reference TRBV5-1 and TRBJ2-3): KAGVTQTPRYLIKTRGQQVTLSCSPISGHRSVSWYQQTPGQGLQFLFEYFSETQRNKGNFPGRFSGRQFSNSRSEMNVSTLELGDSALYLCASRREALNTDTQYFGPGTRLTVL.

This clonotype was observed many times. The V and J genes are TRBV30 and TRBJ1-1, with D uncertain. Germline CDR1 is GTSNPN and CDR2 is SVGIG (reference sequence). V gave up 0 bases and J gave up 5 bases, with 10 bases separating them. This CDR3 is built from 13 residues. This CDR3 reads CAWSVEGATEAFF. CDR3 bases: TGTGCCTGGAGTGTTGAGGGAGCGACTGAAGCTTTCTTT.

This clonotype was seen more than once but under ten times. The gene calls are TRBV28 and TRBJ1-3; D ambiguous. Germline CDR1 reads MDHEN; CDR2 reads SYDVKM. V gave up 6 bases and J gave up 0 bases, with 9 bases separating them. This CDR3 has 14 residues. The CDR3 spells CASRKALSGNTIYF. CDR3 nucleotides: TGTGCCAGCAGGAAGGCCCTCTCTGGAAACACCATATATTTT.

Many counts were recorded for this clonotype. The chain uses TRBV3-1 and TRBJ1-2; weak D call: TRBD1 (6 bases). There are 12 residues in the CDR3. The ends were cut back, 4 bases at V and 8 bases at J, with 11 bases in the middle. CDR1 is LGHDT and CDR2 is YNNKEL in the germline V gene (reference sequence). This CDR3 reads CASSPGGAGYTF. In DNA, the CDR3 is TGTGCCAGCAGCCCCGGGGGGGCGGGCTACACCTTC.

This clonotype was picked up many times. This chain connects TRBV30 to TRBJ2-7; D is tentatively TRBD1 or TRBD2 (5 bases each). From germline, CDR1 is GTSNPN and CDR2 SVGIG (reference sequence). CDR3 size: 14 residues. V gave up 3 bases and J gave up 7 bases, with 19 bases separating them. CDR3 loop: CAWSPGTTVREQYF. The CDR3 nucleotides read TGTGCCTGGAGCCCCGGGACCACAGTTCGGGAGCAGTACTTC.

This clonotype was detected many times. The chain recombines TRBV3-1 with TRBJ2-1; TRBD1 matches at 8 bases. Germline CDR1 reads LGHDT; CDR2 reads YNNKEL (reference sequence). Trimming cost V 5 bases and J 1 base; bases outside gene matches: 13. The CDR3 is 18 residues long. CDR3 loop: CASSYGDRLMNSYNEQFF. The DNA for the CDR3 is TGTGCCAGCAGCTACGGGGACAGGCTGATGAATTCCTACAATGAGCAGTTCTTC.

This clonotype was seen only a few times. The chain recombines TRBV19 with TRBJ2-5; D is unclear. CDR1 and CDR2 (germline): LNHDA, SQIVND (reference sequence). V was pared by 0 bases and J by 5 bases, with 13 bases between. The CDR3 is made up of 15 amino acids. In DNA form, the CDR3 reads TGTGCCAGTAGTATAGAGGCACGACCCATCGAGACCCAGTACTTC. Translated, it gives CASSIEARPIETQYF.

This chain uses TRBV4-1 with TRBJ1-2, with a tentative D call TRBD1 (5 bases). The CDR3 runs 14 residues. The germline V and J ends were trimmed by 1 base and 4 bases, with 10 bases remaining between them. Looked up from germline, CDR1 is MGHRA and CDR2 is YSYEKL. CDR3 amino acids: CASSQGEGLYGYTF. In DNA, the CDR3 is TGCGCCAGCAGCCAAGGGGAGGGGCTCTATGGCTACACCTTC.